The 7 T cell receptor beta chains below all came from one sample that was sequenced in a study of T cell repertoires in cytomegalovirus infection. TCRdb independently ran MiXCR on the reads; one entry per CDR3 protein. This sample has over 150,000 distinct CDR3 sequences; approximately 15% occur once, and the top ten carry about a quarter. Source material: PBMCs. All receptors derive from a human donor in good health (CMV status not recorded). Some clones in this sample may be carry-over from other donors' samples.

J is TRBJ2-7 and V is TRBV7-9; 13 bases line up with TRBD2. The V gene's germline CDR1 is SEHNR and CDR2 FQNEAQ (reference sequence). The CDR3 has 17 residues. J lost 0 bases, V lost 4 bases, and 6 bases had no gene match. CDR3 coding DNA: TGTGCCAGCAGCTCCCGACTAGCGGGAGGTCCCTCCTACGAGCAGTACTTC. As protein: CASSSRLAGGPSYEQYF. The whole variable domain, filled in from reference TRBV7-9 and TRBJ2-7, reads DTGVSQNPRHKITKRGQNVTFRCDPISEHNRLYWYRQTLGQGPEFLTYFQNEAQLEKSRLLSDRFSAERPKGSFSTLEIQRTEQGDSAMYLCASSSRLAGGPSYEQYFGPGTRLTVT.

With regard to this clonotype: A junction boundary mismatches the germline segment, possibly from a read error. This chain connects TRBV30 to TRBJ2-5; tentative D call: TRBD1 (6 bases). The CDR3 loop spans 13 amino acids. CDR1 and CDR2 (germline): GTSNPN, SVGIG (reference sequence). The CDR3, as DNA: TGTGCCTGGAGTGGGGACAACCAAGCGACCCAGTACTTC. It specifies CAWSGDNQATQYF.

The CDR3: CSASPGDRGLSYEQYF. CDR3 DNA sequence: TGCAGTGCTAGTCCTGGGGACAGGGGCCTTTCCTACGAGCAGTACTTC. The chain combines TRBV20-1 with TRBJ2-7; 10 bases are shared with TRBD1. The germline CDR1 and CDR2 sequences are DFQATT and SNEGSKA (reference sequence). V shed 3 bases and J 1 base; nucleotides not matched to a gene: 9. The CDR3 is 16 amino acids.

This clonotype was observed once. This chain connects TRBV28 to TRBJ2-7, with D perhaps TRBD1 (6 bases). CDR1 and CDR2 (germline): MDHEN, SYDVKM. This CDR3 contains 11 residues. The CDR3: CVTGSSYEQYF. CDR3 nucleotides: TGTGTCACAGGGAGCTCCTACGAGCAGTACTTC. The full variable domain, in which reference TRBV28 and TRBJ2-7 provide the parts outside the CDR3, is DVKVTQSSRYLVKRTGEKVFLECVQDMDHENMFWYRQDPGLGLRLIYFSYDVKMKEKGDIPEGYSVSREKKERFSLILESASTNQTSMYLCVTGSSYEQYFGPGTRLTVT.

The J gene is TRBJ1-5, the V gene TRBV7-4; maybe TRBD1 (6 bases). Between the trimmed V and J ends, which lost 1 base and 1 base, there was a span of 11 bases. Germline CDR1 reads SGHVT; CDR2 reads SQSDAQ. The CDR3 sequence is 16 residues long. The CDR3 protein is CASSLGLQGSNQPQHF. The CDR3 nucleotides are TGTGCCAGCAGCTTAGGTTTACAGGGAAGCAATCAGCCCCAGCATTTT. Looking up the rest from reference TRBV7-4 and TRBJ1-5 gives the full variable domain: GAGVSQSPRYKVAKRGRDVALRCDSISGHVTLYWYRQTLGQGSEVLTYSQSDAQRDKSGRPSGRFSAERPERSVSTLKIQRTEQGDSAVYLCASSLGLQGSNQPQHFGDGTRLSIL.

This clonotype was recorded at least ten times. The chain has TRBV10-3 and TRBJ1-3, with 7 bases that match TRBD1. This CDR3 has 18 amino acids. J gave up 0 bases and V 6 bases, and 14 bases lay outside the gene matches. Germline lookup yields CDR1 ENHRY and CDR2 SYGVKD. DNA for the CDR3: TGTGCCATCAGCGCGTACCGGGACAGAACAAACTCTGGAAACACCATATATTTT. Protein product: CAISAYRDRTNSGNTIYF.

This clonotype was recorded at least ten times. This chain links TRBV28 with TRBJ2-5; TRBD2 matches 14 bases. In germline, CDR1 is MDHEN, CDR2 SYDVKM. The CDR3 contains 16 residues. The junction had 7 bases not matched to a gene; V was cut back by 6 bases and J by 4 bases. The CDR3 region is CASSPPGTSGRETQYF. The CDR3 coding sequence is TGTGCCAGCAGCCCCCCCGGGACTAGCGGGAGAGAGACCCAGTACTTC.